The 30 T cell receptor beta chains below come from one sample, sequenced in a study of monozygotic twins with inflammatory bowel disease. TCRdb re-analyzed the 5' RACE reads; it lists each CDR3 protein once, without DNA. This sample lists approximately 400,000 distinct CDR3 sequences; its ten largest clones have approximately 2.4%. Material: blood. Source of these receptors: a human donor with ulcerative colitis or Crohn's disease, or a healthy co-twin of an affected twin (not recorded which).

The chain couples TRBV2 to TRBJ1-6; with no DNA, the TCRdb D assignment of TRBD1 cannot be verified. CDR1 and CDR2 from the germline V gene are SNHLY and FYNNEI. CDR3 size: 15 residues. The CDR3 reads CASKGTRQGTSPLHF.

The chain joins TRBV4-3 to TRBJ2-3; checking the TCRdb D call of TRBD2 is not possible without DNA. From germline, CDR1 is LGHNA and CDR2 YSLEER. This CDR3 has 14 residues. Here the CDR3 reads CASSLGLFTDTQYF.

The genes are TRBV2 and TRBJ1-1. Germline values: CDR1 SNHLY, CDR2 FYNNEI. The CDR3 runs 11 residues. CDR3 residues: CASSSLGDAFF.

The gene calls are TRBV19 and TRBJ1-1. Germline loops: CDR1 LNHDA, CDR2 SQIVND (reference sequence). This CDR3 contains 12 residues. The CDR3 region is CASSMGRAEAFF.

The V and J genes are TRBV30 and TRBJ2-5. The CDR3 is 13 residues long. CDR1 and CDR2 from the germline V gene are GTSNPN and SVGIG (reference sequence). The CDR3: CAWSVSGLETQYF.

This rearrangement joins TRBV5-1 to TRBJ1-2; TCRdb's D call of TRBD1 is untestable without DNA. Germline CDR1 is SGHRS and CDR2 is YFSETQ. The CDR3 consists of 15 residues. CDR3 protein: CASSLGGFRSDGYTF.

CDR3 loop: CSAREGRTLHF. The gene calls are TRBV20-1 and TRBJ1-6. This CDR3 is 11 amino acids long. In germline, CDR1 is DFQATT, CDR2 SNEGSKA (reference sequence).

The chain links TRBV3-1 to TRBJ1-2; the TCRdb D gene call, TRBD1, has no DNA to confirm it. Germline CDR1 reads LGHDT; CDR2 reads YNNKEL (reference sequence). There are 18 residues in the CDR3. This chain's CDR3 is CASSQEESSRGQYYGYTF.

This rearrangement joins TRBV7-3 to TRBJ2-1. This CDR3 has 17 residues. In germline, CDR1 is SGHTA, CDR2 FQGTGA. CDR3 residues: CASSFGSGPSSYNEQFF.

The chain recombines TRBV6-1 with TRBJ2-6. CDR1 MNHNS and CDR2 SASEGT come from the germline V gene. This CDR3 comprises 16 residues. The CDR3 is CASSEYGSSGANVLTF.

Here the CDR3 reads CSARQGPESGQPQHF. The chain recombines TRBV20-1 with TRBJ1-5. There are 15 residues in the CDR3. From germline, CDR1 is DFQATT and CDR2 SNEGSKA (reference sequence).

The CDR3 reads CASSMLTGELFF. The chain combines TRBV19 with TRBJ2-2. The CDR3 extends over 12 amino acids. Germline CDR1 is LNHDA and CDR2 is SQIVND (reference sequence).

This sequence joins TRBV10-3 and TRBJ1-1; TCRdb returns TRBD1, unconfirmable since there is no DNA. The CDR3 is 13 amino acids. Germline assignment: CDR1 ENHRY and CDR2 SYGVKD. CDR3: CAISDGRNTEAFF.

The rearrangement joins TRBV10-3 to TRBJ2-5; no DNA is available, so the TRBD1 call from TCRdb remains unchecked. Germline CDR1 ENHRY, CDR2 SYGVKD. This CDR3 has 11 amino acids. The chain's CDR3 is CAVRTEETQYF.

The rearrangement uses TRBV5-1 and TRBJ2-7; TCRdb reports TRBD1, a call that lacks DNA to check it against. The germline V gene has CDR1 SGHRS and CDR2 YFSETQ. The CDR3 has 15 amino acids. CDR3 protein: CASSPTGGPSYEQYF.

J is TRBJ2-3 and V is TRBV5-1; the TCRdb D gene call, TRBD1, has no DNA to confirm it. This CDR3 is built from 16 residues. Germline values: CDR1 SGHRS, CDR2 YFSETQ. CDR3 region: CASSGGDRGITDTQYF.

The chain couples TRBV5-1 to TRBJ2-7; TCRdb calls TRBD1, which cannot be checked without DNA. The CDR3 has 20 residues. Germline V gene sequence: CDR1 SGHRS, CDR2 YFSETQ. CDR3 loop: CASSLVPGQAGMISSYEQYF. The whole variable domain, remainder taken from reference TRBV5-1 and TRBJ2-7, is KAGVTQTPRYLIKTRGQQVTLSCSPISGHRSVSWYQQTPGQGLQFLFEYFSETQRNKGNFPGRFSGRQFSNSRSEMNVSTLELGDSALYLCASSLVPGQAGMISSYEQYFGPGTRLTVT.

The genes are TRBV7-2 and TRBJ1-1; TCRdb's assignment of TRBD1 cannot be checked, as there is no DNA. CDR3 length equals 14 residues. Germline V gene data show CDR1 as SGHTA and CDR2 as FQGNSA. CDR3 protein: CASTGGTMNTEAFF.

The rearrangement joins TRBV5-6 to TRBJ1-1; the TCRdb D gene call, TRBD1, has no DNA to confirm it. From germline, CDR1 is SGHDT and CDR2 YYEEEE. This CDR3 has 17 amino acids. The chain's CDR3 is CASSTGTGASMNTEAFF.

V gene TRBV25-1 combines with J gene TRBJ2-2. Germline V gives CDR1 MGHDK, CDR2 SYGVNS. The CDR3 is made up of 13 amino acids. The CDR3 reads CASSDGPTGELFF.

The CDR3: CSALRGKTEAFF. This chain joins TRBV29-1 and TRBJ1-1. The CDR3 is 12 residues long. CDR1 is SQVTM, CDR2 ANQGSEA, per germline.

The chain employs TRBV7-9 and TRBJ2-7; TCRdb gives TRBD2 as the D gene, but with no DNA this cannot be confirmed. Germline loops: CDR1 SEHNR, CDR2 FQNEAQ (reference sequence). The CDR3 extends over 16 amino acids. The CDR3 loop reads CASSSPGGGGSYEQYF. Variable domain in full (rest from reference TRBV7-9 and TRBJ2-7): DTGVSQNPRHKITKRGQNVTFRCDPISEHNRLYWYRQTLGQGPEFLTYFQNEAQLEKSRLLSDRFSAERPKGSFSTLEIQRTEQGDSAMYLCASSSPGGGGSYEQYFGPGTRLTVT.

The rearrangement uses TRBV6-1 and TRBJ1-2; the TCRdb D gene call, TRBD1, has no DNA to confirm it. This CDR3 has 14 residues. Germline lookup yields CDR1 MNHNS and CDR2 SASEGT. The CDR3: CASSPQAASYGYTF.

The genes are TRBV5-1 and TRBJ2-1; TCRdb lists TRBD1, though no DNA is available to test this call. The CDR3 has 13 residues. The germline CDR1 and CDR2 sequences are SGHRS and YFSETQ. The CDR3: CASSFLGQTEQFF.

The chain links TRBV5-1 to TRBJ2-6; the D gene TCRdb calls, TRBD1, cannot be checked with no DNA. The length of the CDR3 is 15 residues. Per the germline V gene, CDR1 is SGHRS and CDR2 is YFSETQ. The CDR3 here is CASMRGEPGANVLTF.

This chain links TRBV19 with TRBJ1-2. This CDR3 has 13 residues. Germline CDR1 LNHDA, CDR2 SQIVND (reference sequence). The CDR3 sequence is CASTTGALPGYTF.

The chain couples TRBV11-2 to TRBJ2-1. Germline V CDR1 and CDR2: SGHAT, FQNNGV. The CDR3 extends over 12 amino acids. The chain's CDR3 is CASSFLTGEQFF.

The chain is built from TRBV29-1 and TRBJ2-7; the D gene TCRdb calls, TRBD1, cannot be checked with no DNA. The germline gives CDR1 SQVTM, CDR2 ANQGSEA. The CDR3 covers 14 residues. The CDR3 reads CSVGQGESSYEQYF.

The genes are TRBV7-9 and TRBJ2-3. CDR1 is SEHNR, CDR2 FQNEAQ, per germline (reference sequence). The CDR3 loop spans 12 amino acids. Here the CDR3 reads CASSPTGDTQYF.

The chain recombines TRBV30 with TRBJ1-1. The length of the CDR3 is 13 residues. Germline CDR1 GTSNPN, CDR2 SVGIG (reference sequence). The CDR3: CAWSGQTYTEAFF.